This T cell receptor beta chain was captured in a study of naive and memory T cell subsets. Germline V lookup: CDR1 LGHNA, CDR2 YSLEER. V was pared by 2 bases and J by 0 bases, with 10 bases between. The CDR3 is 15 amino acids. Two oligonucleotides, mixed equimolar, formed the beta constant-region primer covering TRBC1 and TRBC2. Four rounds of PCR amplified the ligated cDNA using nested alpha and beta constant-region primers plus SP2. TCRdb processed the UMI-ligation and nested PCR reads anew with MiXCR; each CDR3 protein has one entry. This table has thousands of distinct CDR3 sequences, 25% to 35% appearing once. The sample holds a few counts of this clonotype. Its cognate antigen is unknown. Study observations and caveats: Diversity fell and Gini index rose from naive through CM, EM, EMRA. A clonotype means one alpha or beta sequence, not an alpha/beta pair. In naive cells, over 90% of TCR sequences were seen only once.

This clonotype originated in a human donor in good health. The chain is built from TRBV4-3 and TRBJ1-1; D uncertain. Source material: CD8+ TEMRA cells from blood. Regarding subset: effector memory re-expressing CD45RA, CD45RA+ CD27-. The CDR3 bases are TGCGCCAGCAGCCAACTAGCAGACATGAACACTGAAGCTTTCTTT. This sequence encodes CASSQLADMNTEAFF.